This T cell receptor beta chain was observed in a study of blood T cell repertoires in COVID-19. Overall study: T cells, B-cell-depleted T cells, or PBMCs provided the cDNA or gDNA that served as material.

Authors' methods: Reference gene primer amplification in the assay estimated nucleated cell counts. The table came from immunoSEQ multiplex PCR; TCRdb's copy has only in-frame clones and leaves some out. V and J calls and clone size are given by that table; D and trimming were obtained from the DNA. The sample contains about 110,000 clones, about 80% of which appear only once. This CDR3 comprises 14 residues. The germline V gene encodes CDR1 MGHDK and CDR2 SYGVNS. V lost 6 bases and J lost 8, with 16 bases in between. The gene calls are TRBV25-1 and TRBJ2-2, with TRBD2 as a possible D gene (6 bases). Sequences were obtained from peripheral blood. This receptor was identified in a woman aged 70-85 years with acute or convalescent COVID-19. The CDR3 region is CASRSAGGVGELFF. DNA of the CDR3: TGTGCCAGCAGATCCGCTGGCGGGGTAGGGGAGCTGTTTTTT.